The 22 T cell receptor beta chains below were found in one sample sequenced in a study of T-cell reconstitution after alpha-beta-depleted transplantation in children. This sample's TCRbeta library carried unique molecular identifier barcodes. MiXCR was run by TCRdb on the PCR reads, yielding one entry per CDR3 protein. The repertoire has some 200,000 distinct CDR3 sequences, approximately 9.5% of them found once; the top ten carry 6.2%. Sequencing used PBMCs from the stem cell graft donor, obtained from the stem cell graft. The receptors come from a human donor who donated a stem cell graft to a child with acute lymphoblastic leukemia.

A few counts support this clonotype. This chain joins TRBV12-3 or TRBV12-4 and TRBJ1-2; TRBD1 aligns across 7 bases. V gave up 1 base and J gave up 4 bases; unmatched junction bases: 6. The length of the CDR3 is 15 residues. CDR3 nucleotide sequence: TGTGCCAGCAGTTTAGGAGGGGGCCTATCCTATGGCTACACCTTC. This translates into CASSLGGGLSYGYTF.

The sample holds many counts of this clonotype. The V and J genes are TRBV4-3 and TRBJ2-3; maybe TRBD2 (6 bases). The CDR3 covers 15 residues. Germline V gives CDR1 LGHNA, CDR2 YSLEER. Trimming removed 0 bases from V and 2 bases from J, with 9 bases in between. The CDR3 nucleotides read TGCGCCAGCAGCCAAGAACTAGCCGACACAGATACGCAGTATTTT. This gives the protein CASSQELADTDTQYF.

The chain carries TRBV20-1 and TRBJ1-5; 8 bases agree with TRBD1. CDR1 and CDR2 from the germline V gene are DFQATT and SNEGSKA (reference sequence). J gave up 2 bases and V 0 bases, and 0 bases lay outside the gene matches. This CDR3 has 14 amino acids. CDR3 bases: TGCAGTGCTAGAGAGGACAGGGGCAATCAGCCCCAGCATTTT. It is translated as CSAREDRGNQPQHF.

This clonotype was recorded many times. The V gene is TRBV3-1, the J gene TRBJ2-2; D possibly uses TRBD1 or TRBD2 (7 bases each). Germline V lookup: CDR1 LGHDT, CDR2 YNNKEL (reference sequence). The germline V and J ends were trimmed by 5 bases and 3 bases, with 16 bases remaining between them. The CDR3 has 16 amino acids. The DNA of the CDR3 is TGTGCCAGCAGCGGAGGCAGGGGGGGCCACACCGGGGAGCTGTTTTTT. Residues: CASSGGRGGHTGELFF.

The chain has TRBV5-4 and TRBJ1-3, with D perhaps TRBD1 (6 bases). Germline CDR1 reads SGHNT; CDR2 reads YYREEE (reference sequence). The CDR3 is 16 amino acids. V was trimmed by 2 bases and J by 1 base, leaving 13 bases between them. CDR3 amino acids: CASSFNRATSGNTIYF. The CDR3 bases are TGTGCCAGCAGCTTTAACAGGGCAACATCTGGAAACACCATATATTTT.

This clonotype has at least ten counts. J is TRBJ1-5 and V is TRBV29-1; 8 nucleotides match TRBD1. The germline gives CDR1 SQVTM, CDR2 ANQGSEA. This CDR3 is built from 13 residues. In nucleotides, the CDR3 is TGCGCTGAGGCGACAGGGGTCAATCAGCCCCAGCATTTT. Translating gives CAEATGVNQPQHF.

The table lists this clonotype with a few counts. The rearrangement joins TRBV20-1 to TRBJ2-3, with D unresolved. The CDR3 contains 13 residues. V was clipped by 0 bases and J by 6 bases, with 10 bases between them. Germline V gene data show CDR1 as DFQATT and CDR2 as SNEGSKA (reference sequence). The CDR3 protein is CSARETGSDTQYF. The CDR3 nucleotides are TGCAGTGCTAGAGAGACGGGTTCGGATACGCAGTATTTT.

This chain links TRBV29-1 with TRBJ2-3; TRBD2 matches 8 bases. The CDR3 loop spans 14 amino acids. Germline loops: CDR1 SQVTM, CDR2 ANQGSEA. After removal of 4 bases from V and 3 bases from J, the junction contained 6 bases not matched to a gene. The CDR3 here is CSVVRGGQTDTQYF. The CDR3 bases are TGCAGCGTTGTTCGGGGGGGGCAGACAGATACGCAGTATTTT.

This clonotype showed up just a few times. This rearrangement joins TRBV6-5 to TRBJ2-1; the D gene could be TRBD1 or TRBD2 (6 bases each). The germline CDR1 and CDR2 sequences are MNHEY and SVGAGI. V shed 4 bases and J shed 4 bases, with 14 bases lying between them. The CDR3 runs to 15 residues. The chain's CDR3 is CASSSLGGLYNEQFF. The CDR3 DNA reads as TGTGCCAGCAGTTCTTTAGGGGGGCTGTACAATGAGCAGTTCTTC.

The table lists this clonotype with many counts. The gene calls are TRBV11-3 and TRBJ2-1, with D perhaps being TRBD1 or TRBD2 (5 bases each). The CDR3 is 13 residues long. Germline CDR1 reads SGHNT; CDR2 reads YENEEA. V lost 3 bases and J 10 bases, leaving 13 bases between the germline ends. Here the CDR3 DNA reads TGTGCCAGCAGCTTTGGGGACGCCCAGGAGCAGTTCTTC. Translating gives CASSFGDAQEQFF.

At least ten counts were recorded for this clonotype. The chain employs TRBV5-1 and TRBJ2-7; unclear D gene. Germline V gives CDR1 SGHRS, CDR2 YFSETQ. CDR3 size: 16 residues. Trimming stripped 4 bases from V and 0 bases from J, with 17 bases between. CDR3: CASSLTIGQSSYEQYF. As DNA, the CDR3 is TGCGCCAGCAGCCTAACCATCGGGCAAAGCTCCTACGAGCAGTACTTC.

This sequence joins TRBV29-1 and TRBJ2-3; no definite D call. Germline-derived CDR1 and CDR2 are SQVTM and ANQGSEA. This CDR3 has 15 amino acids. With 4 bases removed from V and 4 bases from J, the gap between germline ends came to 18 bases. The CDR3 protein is CSVGGPSQGADTQYF. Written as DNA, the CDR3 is TGCAGCGTTGGAGGTCCGAGCCAAGGCGCAGATACGCAGTATTTT.

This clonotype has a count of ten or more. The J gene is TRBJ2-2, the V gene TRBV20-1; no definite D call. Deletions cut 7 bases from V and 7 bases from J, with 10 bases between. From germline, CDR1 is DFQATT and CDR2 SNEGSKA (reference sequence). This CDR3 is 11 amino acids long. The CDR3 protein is CSVKLGGELFF. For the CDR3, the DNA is TGCAGTGTAAAGTTAGGCGGGGAGCTGTTTTTT.

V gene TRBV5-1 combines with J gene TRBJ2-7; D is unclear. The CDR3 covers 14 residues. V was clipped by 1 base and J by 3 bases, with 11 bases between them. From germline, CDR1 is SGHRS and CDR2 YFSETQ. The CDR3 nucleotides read TGCGCCAGCAGCTTGAGGGTTTGGGACTACGAGCAGTACTTC. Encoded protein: CASSLRVWDYEQYF.

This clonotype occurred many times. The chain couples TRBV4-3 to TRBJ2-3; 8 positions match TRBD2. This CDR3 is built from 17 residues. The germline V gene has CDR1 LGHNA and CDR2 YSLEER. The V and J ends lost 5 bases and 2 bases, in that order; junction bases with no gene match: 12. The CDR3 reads CASSAGAGGQLTDTQYF. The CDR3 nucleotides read TGCGCCAGCAGCGCCGGGGCGGGGGGCCAACTCACAGATACGCAGTATTTT.

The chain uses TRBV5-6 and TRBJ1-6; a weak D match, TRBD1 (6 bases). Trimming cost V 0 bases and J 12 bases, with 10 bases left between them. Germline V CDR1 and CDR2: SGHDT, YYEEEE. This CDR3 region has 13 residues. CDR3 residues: CASSLGQEIPLHF. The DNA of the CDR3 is TGTGCCAGCAGCTTGGGACAGGAAATACCCCTCCACTTT.

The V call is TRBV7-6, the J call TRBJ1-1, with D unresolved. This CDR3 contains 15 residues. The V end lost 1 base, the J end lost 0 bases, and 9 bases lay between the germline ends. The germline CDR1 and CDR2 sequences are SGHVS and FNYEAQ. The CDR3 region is CASSLGSQMNTEAFF. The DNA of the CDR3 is TGTGCCAGCAGCTTAGGCTCGCAGATGAACACTGAAGCTTTCTTT.

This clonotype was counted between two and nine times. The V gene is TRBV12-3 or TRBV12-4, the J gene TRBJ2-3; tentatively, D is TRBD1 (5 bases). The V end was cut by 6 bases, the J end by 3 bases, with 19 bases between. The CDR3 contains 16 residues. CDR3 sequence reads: CASSLYSIGVTDTQYF. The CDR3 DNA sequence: TGTGCCAGCAGCCTTTATAGTATAGGGGTAACAGATACGCAGTATTTT.

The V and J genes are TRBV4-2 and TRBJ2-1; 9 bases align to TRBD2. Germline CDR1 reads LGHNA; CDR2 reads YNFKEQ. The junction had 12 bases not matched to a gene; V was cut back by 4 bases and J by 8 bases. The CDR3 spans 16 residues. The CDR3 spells CASSPRLGGGAHEQFF. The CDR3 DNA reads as TGTGCCAGCAGCCCCCGACTTGGCGGGGGGGCCCATGAGCAGTTCTTC.

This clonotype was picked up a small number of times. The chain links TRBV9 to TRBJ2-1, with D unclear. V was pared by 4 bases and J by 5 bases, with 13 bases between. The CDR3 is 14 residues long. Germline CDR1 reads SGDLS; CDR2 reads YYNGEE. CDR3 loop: CASSPGPTDNEQFF. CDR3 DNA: TGTGCCAGCAGCCCCGGTCCCACCGACAATGAGCAGTTCTTC.

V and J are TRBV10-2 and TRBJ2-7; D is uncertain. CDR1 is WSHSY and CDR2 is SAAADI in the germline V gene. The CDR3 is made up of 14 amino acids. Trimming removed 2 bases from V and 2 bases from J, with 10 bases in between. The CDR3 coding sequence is TGCGCCAGCAGTGAGAGGTGGCTAGCCTACGAGCAGTACTTC. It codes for CASSERWLAYEQYF.

CDR3 coding DNA: TGTGCCAGCAGCCATCTCCTGGTGGGGACTCAAGACAATGAGCAGTTCTTC. Protein product: CASSHLLVGTQDNEQFF. The rearrangement joins TRBV14 to TRBJ2-1; tentatively, D is TRBD2 (6 bases). The length of the CDR3 is 17 residues. The germline V gene has CDR1 SGHDN and CDR2 FVKESK. V lost 3 bases, J lost 5 bases, and 20 bases lay in between.